Detailed here is one T cell receptor (beta chain). Its target is not known. The data are from a study of blood T cells in healthy people across ages. Findings of the study overall: Reliance upon unsorted PBMCs precluded definitive naive versus antigen-experienced comparison.

Peripheral blood, about 9.8 milliliters per donor, was collected. In each sample, at least 6.5 million PBMCs were isolated. PCR was performed a second time for about 6 to 12 cycles using a sample-barcoded 5' primer and a J-beta primer mix. All cDNA molecules were each tagged by a template-switch adaptor with 12 random nucleotides. Each CDR3 protein gets one entry after TCRdb re-called the 5' RACE reads with MiXCR. Among about a million distinct CDR3 sequences, approximately 50% were seen once, and the ten largest hold about a fifth. This clonotype was sampled from a woman aged 55-70 years in good health. Sequencing was done on a sample of blood.

The CDR3 sequence: CASSQVATNNNYGYTF. Here the CDR3 DNA reads TGTGCCAGCAGCCAAGTCGCGACAAACAACAACTATGGCTACACCTTC. The chain is built from TRBV4-2 and TRBJ1-2; no clear D. V lost 1 base and J lost 2, with 14 bases in between. The germline gives CDR1 LGHNA, CDR2 YNFKEQ. The CDR3 is 16 residues long.